This TCR beta chain was captured in a study of control samples from healthy donors and cancer patients. Repertoires were generated with immunoSEQ multiplex PCR, while TCRdb's copy carries only in-frame clones and drops some. The sample lists about 88,000 clones, 90% to 95% occurring once. The TCR comes from a man aged 18-30 years in good health. What was sequenced was blood.

The CDR3 bases are TGTGCCAGCAGCTCAGTAGCGGGAGGGCCGATTTCCGAGCAGTACTTC. Translated: CASSSVAGGPISEQYF. The chain recombines TRBV14 with TRBJ2-7; 11 bases map to TRBD2. This CDR3 has 16 amino acids. The junction had 12 bases not matched to a gene; V was cut back by 5 bases and J by 6 bases. The germline V gene has CDR1 SGHDN and CDR2 FVKESK.